A selection of T cell receptor beta chains follows, all from one sample in a study of human T cells and chemical hapten exposure. TCRdb reprocessed the RACE reads with MiXCR, giving one entry per CDR3 protein. The sample lists around 200,000 distinct CDR3 sequences; just under 30% were seen once. This sample comprised whole blood, obtained in connection with sensitization to the hapten diphenylcyclopropenone (DPC). The receptor set was obtained from a woman in her twenties or thirties with alopecia areata. Some clones in this sample may be carry-over from other donors' samples. Each CDR3 is given without its conserved first and last residue. The size field is filled for only some rows; it gives once, few, many or a size class.

clone_size	cdr3_length	v_call	j_call	cdr3_aa
few	11	TRBV6-1	TRBJ2-3	ATGSGRADTQY
.	13	TRBV28	TRBJ1-2	ASSLYTGQGRGYT
.	13	TRBV18	TRBJ1-2	ASSPSGSDHYGYT
.	13	TRBV4-3	TRBJ2-7	ASSQDWSRAGEQY
.	15	TRBV6-1	TRBJ2-4	ASRTGPTAIAKNIQY
many	15	TRBV5-1	TRBJ2-7	ASSLSPPGTATYEQY
few	12	TRBV28	TRBJ2-7	ASSPGQSPYEQY
.	12	TRBV6-1	TRBJ2-7	ASSEMAGGYEQY
many	11	TRBV7-2	TRBJ2-5	ASSLVQGLPQY
few	14	TRBV6-2/TRBV6-3	TRBJ2-3	ASSYGSSPYTDTQY
many	13	TRBV7-8	TRBJ1-1	ASSFLGNGDTEAF
.	13	TRBV15	TRBJ1-4	ATSRDRATNEKLF
few	8	TRBV29-1	TRBJ2-3	SLGVDTQY
many	12	TRBV5-1	TRBJ2-5	ASSMGLAEETQY
few	12	TRBV7-2	TRBJ2-7	ASAMGTGGFEQY
.	14	TRBV12-3/TRBV12-4	TRBJ1-5	ASSPDSEYSNQPQH
few	7	TRBV29-1	TRBJ1-2	SVLPGYT
.	17	TRBV2	TRBJ2-7	ASSGTVGTIAGATYEQY
.	12	TRBV28	TRBJ1-2	ASSLADREGGYT
.	8	TRBV29-1	TRBJ1-1	SVSGPEAF
.	10	TRBV2	TRBJ2-7	ASSEGYYEQY
few	11	TRBV7-9	TRBJ2-3	ASSTGQEDTQY
few	12	TRBV29-1	TRBJ1-3	SVEFRGSGNTIY
.	10	TRBV2	TRBJ1-1	ASRDSNFEAF
few	12	TRBV5-1	TRBJ2-1	ASSFQRGRNEQF
.	10	TRBV28	TRBJ2-3	ASSLSGKTQY
.	13	TRBV19	TRBJ2-3	ASRAASGSTDTQY
.	13	TRBV24-1	TRBJ2-1	ATSDNVDSYNEQF
few	13	TRBV28	TRBJ2-7	ASNTPRLASYEQY
few	11	TRBV5-1	TRBJ2-7	ASSLYPTYEQY
many	10	TRBV28	TRBJ1-1	ASRVGSTEAF
.	15	TRBV3-1	TRBJ2-7	ASSQDPTSGSIDEQY
.	15	TRBV4-1	TRBJ1-6	ASSQPTGGPINSPLH
few	13	TRBV29-1	TRBJ2-2	SPNPGLGDTGELF
few	11	TRBV29-1	TRBJ2-5	SVEGDSQETQY
few	10	TRBV28	TRBJ1-2	ASSLDRYGYT
.	13	TRBV20-1	TRBJ1-5	SARDRSRSNQPQH
few	13	TRBV6-6	TRBJ2-3	ASSTRDSRTDTQY
.	15	TRBV4-1	TRBJ2-7	ASSQDRGAGVFNEQY
.	13	TRBV5-1	TRBJ2-2	ASSLDGAMTGELF
.	10	TRBV11-3	TRBJ1-6	ASSLNGSPLH
few	11	TRBV27	TRBJ1-1	ASRGLSNTEAF
few	14	TRBV20-1	TRBJ1-1	SARGPLAGRNTEAF
.	13	TRBV5-1	TRBJ1-5	ASSPFGEGNQPQH
many	9	TRBV20-1	TRBJ1-1	SALVNTEAF
.	12	TRBV6-5	TRBJ1-1	ASSYSSIHTEAF